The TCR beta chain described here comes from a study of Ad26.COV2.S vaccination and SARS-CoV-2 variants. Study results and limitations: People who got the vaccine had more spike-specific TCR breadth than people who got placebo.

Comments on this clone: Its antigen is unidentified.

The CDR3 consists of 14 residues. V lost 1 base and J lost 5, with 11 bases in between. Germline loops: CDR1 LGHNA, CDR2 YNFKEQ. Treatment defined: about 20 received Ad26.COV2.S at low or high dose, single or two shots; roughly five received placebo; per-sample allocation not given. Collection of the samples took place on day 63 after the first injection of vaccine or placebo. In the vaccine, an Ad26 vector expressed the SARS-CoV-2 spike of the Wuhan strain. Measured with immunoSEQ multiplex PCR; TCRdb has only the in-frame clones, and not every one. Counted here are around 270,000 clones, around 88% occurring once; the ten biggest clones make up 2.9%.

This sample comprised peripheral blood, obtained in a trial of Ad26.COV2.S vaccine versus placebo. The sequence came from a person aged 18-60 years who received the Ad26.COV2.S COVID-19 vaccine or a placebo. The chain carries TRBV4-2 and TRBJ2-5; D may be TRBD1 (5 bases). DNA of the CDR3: TGTGCCAGCAGCCAAGCTATGGGGCGGGAGACCCAGTACTTC. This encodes CASSQAMGRETQYF.